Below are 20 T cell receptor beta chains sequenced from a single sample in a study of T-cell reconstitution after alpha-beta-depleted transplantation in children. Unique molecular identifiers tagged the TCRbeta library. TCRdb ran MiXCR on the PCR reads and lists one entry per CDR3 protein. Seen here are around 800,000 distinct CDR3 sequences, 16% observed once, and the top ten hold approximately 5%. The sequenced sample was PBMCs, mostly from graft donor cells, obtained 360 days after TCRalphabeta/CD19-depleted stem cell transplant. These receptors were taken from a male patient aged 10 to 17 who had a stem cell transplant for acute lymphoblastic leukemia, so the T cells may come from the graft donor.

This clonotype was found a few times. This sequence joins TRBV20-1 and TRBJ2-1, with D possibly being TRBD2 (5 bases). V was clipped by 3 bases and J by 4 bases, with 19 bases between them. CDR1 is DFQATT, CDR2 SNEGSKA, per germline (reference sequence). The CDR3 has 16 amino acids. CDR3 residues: CSARIPDYNLYNEQFF. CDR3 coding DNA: TGCAGTGCTAGGATCCCCGACTACAACCTTTACAATGAGCAGTTCTTC.

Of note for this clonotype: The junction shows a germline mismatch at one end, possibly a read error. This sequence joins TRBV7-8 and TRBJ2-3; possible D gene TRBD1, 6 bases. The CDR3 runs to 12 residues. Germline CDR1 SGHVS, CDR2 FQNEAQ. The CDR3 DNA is TGTGCCAGCAGCTCTCTCCAACCAACCGGGACATTT. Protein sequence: CASSSLQPTGTF.

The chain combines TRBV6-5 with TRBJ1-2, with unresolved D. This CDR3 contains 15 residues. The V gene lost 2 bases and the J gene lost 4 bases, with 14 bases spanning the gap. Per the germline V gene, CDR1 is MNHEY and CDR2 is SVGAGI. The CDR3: CASSYAVFGSYGYTF. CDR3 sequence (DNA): TGTGCCAGCAGTTACGCAGTTTTTGGGAGCTATGGCTACACCTTC.

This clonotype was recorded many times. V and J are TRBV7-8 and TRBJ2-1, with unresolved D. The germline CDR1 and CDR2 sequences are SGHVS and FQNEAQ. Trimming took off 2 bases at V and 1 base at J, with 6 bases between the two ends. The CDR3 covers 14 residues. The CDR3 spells CASSLFGSYNEQFF. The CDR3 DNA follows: TGTGCCAGCAGCTTATTTGGGTCCTACAATGAGCAGTTCTTC.

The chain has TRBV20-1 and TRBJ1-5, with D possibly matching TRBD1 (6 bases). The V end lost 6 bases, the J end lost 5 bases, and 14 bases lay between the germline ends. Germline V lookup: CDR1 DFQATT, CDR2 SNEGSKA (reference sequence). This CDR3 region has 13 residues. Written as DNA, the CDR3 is TGCAGTGCCATCGGGACATTCGATCAGCCCCAGCATTTT. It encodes CSAIGTFDQPQHF.

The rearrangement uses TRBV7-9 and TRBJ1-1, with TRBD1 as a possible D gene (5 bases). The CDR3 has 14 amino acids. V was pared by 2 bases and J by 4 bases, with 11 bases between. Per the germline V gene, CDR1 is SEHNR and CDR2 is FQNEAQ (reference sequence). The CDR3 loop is CASSLSGPSTEAFF. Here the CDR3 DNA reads TGTGCCAGCAGCTTATCAGGGCCCAGCACTGAAGCTTTCTTT.

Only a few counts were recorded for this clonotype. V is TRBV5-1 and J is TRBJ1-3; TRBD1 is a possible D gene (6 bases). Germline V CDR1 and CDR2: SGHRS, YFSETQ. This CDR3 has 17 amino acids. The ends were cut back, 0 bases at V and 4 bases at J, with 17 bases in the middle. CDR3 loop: CASSLVVGAGAGNTIYF. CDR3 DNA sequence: TGCGCCAGCAGCTTGGTAGTGGGGGCAGGGGCCGGAAACACCATATATTTT.

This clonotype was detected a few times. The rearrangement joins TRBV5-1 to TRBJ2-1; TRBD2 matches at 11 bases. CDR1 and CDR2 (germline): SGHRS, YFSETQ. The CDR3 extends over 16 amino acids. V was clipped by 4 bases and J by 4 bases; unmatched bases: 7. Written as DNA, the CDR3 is TGCGCCAGCAGCCCCCAGACTAGCGGGATTTACAATGAGCAGTTCTTC. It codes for CASSPQTSGIYNEQFF. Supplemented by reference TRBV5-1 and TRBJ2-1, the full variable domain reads KAGVTQTPRYLIKTRGQQVTLSCSPISGHRSVSWYQQTPGQGLQFLFEYFSETQRNKGNFPGRFSGRQFSNSRSEMNVSTLELGDSALYLCASSPQTSGIYNEQFFGPGTRLTVL.

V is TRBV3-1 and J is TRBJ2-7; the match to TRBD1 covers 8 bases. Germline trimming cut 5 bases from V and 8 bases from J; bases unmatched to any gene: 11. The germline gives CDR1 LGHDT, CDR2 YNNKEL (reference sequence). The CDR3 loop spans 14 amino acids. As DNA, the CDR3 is TGTGCCAGCAGCACCCGGGACAGGACTAACAAGCAGTACTTC. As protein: CASSTRDRTNKQYF.

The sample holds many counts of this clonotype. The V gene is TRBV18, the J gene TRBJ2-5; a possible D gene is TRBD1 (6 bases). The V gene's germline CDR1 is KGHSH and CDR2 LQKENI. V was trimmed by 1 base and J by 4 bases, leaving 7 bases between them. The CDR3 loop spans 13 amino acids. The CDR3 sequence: CASSPRGGETQYF. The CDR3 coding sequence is TGTGCCAGCTCACCACGAGGGGGAGAGACCCAGTACTTC.

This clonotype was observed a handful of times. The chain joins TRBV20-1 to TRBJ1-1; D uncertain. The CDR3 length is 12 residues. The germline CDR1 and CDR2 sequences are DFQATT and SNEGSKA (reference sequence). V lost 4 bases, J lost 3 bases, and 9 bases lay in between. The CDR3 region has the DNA TGCAGTGCTAAACAGAGAGACACTGAAGCTTTCTTT. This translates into CSAKQRDTEAFF.

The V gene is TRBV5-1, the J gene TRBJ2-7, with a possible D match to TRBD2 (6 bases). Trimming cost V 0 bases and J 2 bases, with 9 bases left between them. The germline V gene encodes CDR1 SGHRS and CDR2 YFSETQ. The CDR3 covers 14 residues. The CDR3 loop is CASSLVSGAYEQYF. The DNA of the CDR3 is TGCGCCAGCAGCTTGGTTAGCGGAGCCTACGAGCAGTACTTC.

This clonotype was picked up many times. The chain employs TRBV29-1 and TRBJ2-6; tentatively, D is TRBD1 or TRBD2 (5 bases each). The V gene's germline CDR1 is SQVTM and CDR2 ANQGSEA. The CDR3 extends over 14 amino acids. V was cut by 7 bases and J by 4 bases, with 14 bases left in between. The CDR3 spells CSAYGGRGANVLTF. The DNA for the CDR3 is TGCAGCGCCTATGGGGGTAGGGGGGCCAACGTCCTGACTTTC.

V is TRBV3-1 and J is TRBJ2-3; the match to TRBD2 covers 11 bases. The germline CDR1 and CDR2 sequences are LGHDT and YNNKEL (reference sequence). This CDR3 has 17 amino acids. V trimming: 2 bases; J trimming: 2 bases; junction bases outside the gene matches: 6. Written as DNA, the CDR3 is TGTGCCAGCAGCCAACTCGGACTAGCGGGTCTCACAGATACGCAGTATTTT. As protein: CASSQLGLAGLTDTQYF.

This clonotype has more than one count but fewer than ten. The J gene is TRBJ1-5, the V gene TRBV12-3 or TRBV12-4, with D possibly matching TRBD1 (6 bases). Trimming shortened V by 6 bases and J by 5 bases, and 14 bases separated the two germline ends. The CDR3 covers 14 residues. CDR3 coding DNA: TGTGCCAGCAGCGCGACAGGTTTCCATCAGCCCCAGCATTTT. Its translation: CASSATGFHQPQHF.

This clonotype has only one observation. CDR3 bases: TGTGCCAGCAGCGTTCTAGCCCCCGGGAATGAGCAGTTCTTC. Amino acid sequence: CASSVLAPGNEQFF. The gene calls are TRBV9 and TRBJ2-1; D is perhaps TRBD2 (5 bases). The germline V gene encodes CDR1 SGDLS and CDR2 YYNGEE. This CDR3 region has 14 residues. V was pared by 2 bases and J by 7 bases, with 13 bases between. Together with reference TRBV9 and TRBJ2-1, the CDR3 gives the full variable domain: DSGVTQTPKHLITATGQRVTLRCSPRSGDLSVYWYQQSLDQGLQFLIQYYNGEERAKGNILERFSAQQFPDLHSELNLSSLELGDSALYFCASSVLAPGNEQFFGPGTRLTVL.

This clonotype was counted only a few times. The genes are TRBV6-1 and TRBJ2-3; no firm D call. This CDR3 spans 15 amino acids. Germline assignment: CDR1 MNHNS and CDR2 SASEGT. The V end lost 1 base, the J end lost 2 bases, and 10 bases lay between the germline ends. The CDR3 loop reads CASSEELRYTDTQYF. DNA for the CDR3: TGTGCCAGCAGTGAAGAACTTAGGTACACAGATACGCAGTATTTT.

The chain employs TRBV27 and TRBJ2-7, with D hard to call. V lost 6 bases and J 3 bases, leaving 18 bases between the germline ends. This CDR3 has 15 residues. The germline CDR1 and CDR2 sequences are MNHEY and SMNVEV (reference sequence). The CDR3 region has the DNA TGTGCCAGCAGGAGGCTCGGCCGTACTCACTACGAGCAGTACTTC. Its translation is CASRRLGRTHYEQYF.

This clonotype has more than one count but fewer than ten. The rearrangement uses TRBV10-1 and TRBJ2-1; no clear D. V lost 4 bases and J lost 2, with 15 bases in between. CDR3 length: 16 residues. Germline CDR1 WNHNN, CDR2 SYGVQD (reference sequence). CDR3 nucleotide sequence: TGCGCCAGCAGTGGTCCCTACGGGCCCACCTACAATGAGCAGTTCTTC. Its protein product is CASSGPYGPTYNEQFF.

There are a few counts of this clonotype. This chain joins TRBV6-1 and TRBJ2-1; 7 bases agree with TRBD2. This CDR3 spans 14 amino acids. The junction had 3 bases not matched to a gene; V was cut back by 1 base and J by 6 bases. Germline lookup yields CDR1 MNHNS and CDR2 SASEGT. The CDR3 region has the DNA TGTGCCAGCAGTGAAGTGGGAGGGGCCAATGAGCAGTTCTTC. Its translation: CASSEVGGANEQFF.